This T cell receptor (beta chain) was obtained from a study of CXCR3-negative and CXCR3-positive naive CD8 T cells. As for the study in general: The total count of TRB reads reached around 130 million, and each library contributed about 1.5 +/- 0.3 million. Study-level points and caveats: Whereas both naive subsets had comparably high diversity, memory CD8+ cells had much lower diversity.

A remark on this clonotype: Antigen unknown.

Preparation of TRB cDNA libraries relied on 5' RACE carrying UMI labels. TCRdb reanalyzed the 5' RACE reads, giving one entry per CDR3 protein sequence and no DNA. The specimen's table records fewer than 60,000 distinct CDR3 sequences. CDR3 length: 13 amino acids. This clonotype was sampled from a human donor in good health. Some clones in this sample may be carry-over from other donors' samples. The chain recombines TRBV12-3 or TRBV12-4 with TRBJ2-1. The sample consisted of naive CXCR3- CD8+ T cells from blood. Subset described: CD45RO-CCR7+CD27+CD95- naive CD8+ T cells lacking CXCR3 (TNR3-). CDR3: CASSPLRYNEQFF.